Following are 21 T cell receptor beta chains from one sample sequenced in a study of T cell repertoires in cytomegalovirus infection. Their recognized antigens are unknown. One entry per CDR3 protein, called by TCRdb with MiXCR from the reads. Of around 230,000 distinct CDR3 sequences in the sample, 35% to 40% were seen once. Sample: CD8+ T cells from cultured PBMCs, taken from culture after CMV antigen stimulation. The receptors originated from a human donor in good health (CMV status not recorded). Some clones in this sample may be carry-over from other donors' samples.

This rearrangement joins TRBV14 to TRBJ2-2, with D perhaps assigned TRBD1 or TRBD2 (5 bases each). Trimming cost V 3 bases and J 2 bases, with 10 bases left between them. The length of the CDR3 is 15 residues. CDR1 SGHDN and CDR2 FVKESK come from the germline V gene. This CDR3 reads CASSQGRYNTGELFF. In DNA, the CDR3 is TGTGCCAGCAGCCAGGGACGGTACAACACCGGGGAGCTGTTTTTT.

Here the CDR3 DNA reads TGTGCCAGCAGCCTACTAGCGGGAGTAATAACCGGGGAGCTGTTTTTT. The encoded protein is CASSLLAGVITGELFF. The chain carries TRBV7-6 and TRBJ2-2; 11 bases fit TRBD2. The CDR3 runs 16 residues. Trimming at V came to 5 bases and at J to 5 bases, leaving 7 bases not matched to a gene. Germline CDR1 reads SGHVS; CDR2 reads FNYEAQ.

The chain has TRBV12-3 or TRBV12-4 and TRBJ2-3, with 9 bases lining up with TRBD2. The length of the CDR3 is 16 residues. V dropped 4 bases and J dropped 0; count of bases not matched to a gene: 5. For the CDR3, the DNA is TGTGCCAGCAGTTACTTACTAGCGGGCAGCACAGATACGCAGTATTTT. Translated: CASSYLLAGSTDTQYF.

This clonotype has a count of ten or more. The chain couples TRBV27 to TRBJ2-3; D is possibly TRBD2 (6 bases). The ends were cut back, 2 bases at V and 0 bases at J, with 12 bases in the middle. Germline V lookup: CDR1 MNHEY, CDR2 SMNVEV (reference sequence). The length of the CDR3 is 16 residues. CDR3 nucleotides: TGTGCCAGCAGTTTAGCGGGATCTTTGAGCACAGATACGCAGTATTTT. This translates into CASSLAGSLSTDTQYF.

V and J are TRBV4-1 and TRBJ2-7; D might be TRBD1 or TRBD2, each matching 5 bases. The V end was cut by 5 bases, the J end by 0 bases, with 14 bases between. This CDR3 region has 15 residues. Looked up from germline, CDR1 is MGHRA and CDR2 is YSYEKL. The CDR3 DNA reads as TGCGCCAGCAGCGCCGGGACCCCTCTCTCCTACGAGCAGTACTTC. It is translated as CASSAGTPLSYEQYF.

This clonotype was counted ten times or more. The V and J genes are TRBV11-3 and TRBJ2-1, with D perhaps matching TRBD2 (6 bases). The CDR3 is made up of 16 amino acids. The germline gives CDR1 SGHNT, CDR2 YENEEA. The V end lost 6 bases, the J end lost 3 bases, and 18 bases lay between the germline ends. The CDR3 DNA reads TGTGCCAGCAGACCCTTGCGGGGCTGCCTCTACAATGAGCAGTTCTTC. This encodes CASRPLRGCLYNEQFF.

The V and J genes are TRBV4-1 and TRBJ2-2, with D perhaps being TRBD1 or TRBD2 (5 bases each). The CDR3 sequence is 14 residues long. The germline gives CDR1 MGHRA, CDR2 YSYEKL. Trimming took off 4 bases at V and 4 bases at J, with 10 bases between the two ends. DNA of the CDR3: TGCGCCAGCAGCCCGCATGGGACCACCGGGGAGCTGTTTTTT. Translating it yields CASSPHGTTGELFF.

The chain carries TRBV15 and TRBJ1-4; D is uncertain. The V end was cut by 0 bases, the J end by 4 bases, with 9 bases between. Germline CDR1 is LNHNV and CDR2 is YYDKDF (reference sequence). CDR3 length: 15 residues. CDR3: CATSRERKVNEKLFF. The CDR3 nucleotides read TGTGCCACCAGCAGAGAAAGGAAGGTTAATGAAAAACTGTTTTTT.

This clonotype was seen only a few times. The genes are TRBV7-3 and TRBJ2-1; 14 nucleotides line up with TRBD2. V shed 3 bases, J shed 0 bases, and the junction held 7 bases outside the gene matches. From germline, CDR1 is SGHTA and CDR2 FQGTGA. This CDR3 comprises 19 residues. In DNA form, the CDR3 reads TGTGCCAGCAGCTTCCTGACTAGCGGGAGGGCAGTCTCCTACAATGAGCAGTTCTTC. This sequence encodes CASSFLTSGRAVSYNEQFF.

The CDR3 protein is CASSLGPLNRFFSYEQYF. DNA for the CDR3: TGTGCCAGCAGCTTAGGCCCCCTAAACAGGTTCTTCTCCTACGAGCAGTACTTC. The V gene is TRBV7-9, the J gene TRBJ2-7; tentatively, D is TRBD1 (5 bases). The CDR3 has 18 residues. V was shortened by 1 base and J by 0 bases, with 19 bases between the two germline ends. Per germline, CDR1 SEHNR and CDR2 FQNEAQ (reference sequence).

This chain connects TRBV7-3 to TRBJ2-2; no definite D call. Trimming cost V 2 bases and J 7 bases, with 8 bases left between them. There are 13 residues in the CDR3. The V gene's germline CDR1 is SGHTA and CDR2 FQGTGA. Written as DNA, the CDR3 is TGTGCCAGCAGCTTACCGGACGGCGGGGAGCTGTTTTTT. Amino acid sequence: CASSLPDGGELFF.

The CDR3 protein is CASSLSGQGLSYEQYF. DNA for the CDR3: TGTGCCAGCAGCTTGTCGGGACAGGGGCTCTCCTACGAGCAGTACTTC. The V call is TRBV5-6, the J call TRBJ2-7; the match to TRBD1 covers 10 bases. The germline V gene encodes CDR1 SGHDT and CDR2 YYEEEE. The junction had 4 bases not matched to a gene; V was cut back by 1 base and J by 0 bases. This CDR3 is 16 amino acids long.

The rearrangement joins TRBV29-1 to TRBJ2-7; 9 nucleotides agree with TRBD2. The CDR3 covers 13 residues. CDR1 and CDR2 from the germline V gene are SQVTM and ANQGSEA. CDR3 nucleotides: TGCAGAGTCACCGCCGCGGGAGGGTCGGAGCAGTACTTC. Protein sequence: CRVTAAGGSEQYF.

This clonotype was seen a handful of times. The V gene is TRBV7-3, the J gene TRBJ2-3; 8 bases map to TRBD2. The CDR3 is 15 residues long. CDR1 and CDR2 from the germline V gene are SGHTA and FQGTGA. The V and J ends lost 2 bases and 2 bases, in that order; junction bases with no gene match: 3. The CDR3 loop is CASSLGGRYTDTQYF. The CDR3 nucleotides read TGTGCCAGCAGCTTAGGCGGGAGGTACACAGATACGCAGTATTTT.

The rearrangement uses TRBV4-1 and TRBJ1-5; D remains ambiguous. Germline CDR1 MGHRA, CDR2 YSYEKL. The CDR3 consists of 18 residues. Trimming removed 0 bases from V and 0 bases from J, with 15 bases in between. CDR3 residues: CASSQDKLSGYSNQPQHF. CDR3 in DNA: TGCGCCAGCAGCCAAGATAAATTATCGGGATATAGCAATCAGCCCCAGCATTTT.

This clonotype turned up a few times. This chain links TRBV7-6 with TRBJ1-4, with TRBD1 identical over 8 bases. This CDR3 has 14 amino acids. Germline CDR1 SGHVS, CDR2 FNYEAQ. J lost 7 bases, V lost 5 bases, and 6 bases had no gene match. The CDR3 region has the DNA TGTGCCAGCAGCACGACAGGGGCCGGTGAAAAACTGTTTTTT. Amino acids: CASSTTGAGEKLFF.

The rearrangement links TRBV10-2 to TRBJ2-7; 7 positions agree with TRBD1. This CDR3 is built from 14 residues. Germline V gives CDR1 WSHSY, CDR2 SAAADI. J gave up 3 bases and V 5 bases, and 7 bases lay outside the gene matches. The CDR3: CASSIDRANYEQYF. CDR3 coding DNA: TGCGCCAGCAGTATAGACAGGGCGAACTACGAGCAGTACTTC.

J is TRBJ2-3 and V is TRBV7-9; weak D call: TRBD2 (5 bases). This CDR3 has 15 residues. From germline, CDR1 is SEHNR and CDR2 FQNEAQ (reference sequence). Trimming removed 4 bases at V and 1 base at J, with 12 bases between. CDR3 sequence: CASSSTLGGTDTQYF. CDR3 coding DNA: TGTGCCAGCAGCTCTACTCTGGGAGGCACAGATACGCAGTATTTT. Supplemented by reference TRBV7-9 and TRBJ2-3, the full variable domain reads DTGVSQNPRHKITKRGQNVTFRCDPISEHNRLYWYRQTLGQGPEFLTYFQNEAQLEKSRLLSDRFSAERPKGSFSTLEIQRTEQGDSAMYLCASSSTLGGTDTQYFGPGTRLTVL.

The chain combines TRBV18 with TRBJ1-4; D call uncertain. V was pared by 2 bases and J by 2 bases, with 12 bases between. Germline values: CDR1 KGHSH, CDR2 LQKENI. This CDR3 region has 16 residues. The CDR3 reads CASSPGDRITNEKLFF. Written as DNA, the CDR3 is TGTGCCAGCTCACCAGGAGATAGGATCACTAATGAAAAACTGTTTTTT.

V is TRBV27 and J is TRBJ2-2; D call uncertain. The germline V gene has CDR1 MNHEY and CDR2 SMNVEV (reference sequence). This CDR3 has 13 residues. The germline V and J ends were trimmed by 3 bases and 7 bases, with 9 bases remaining between them. CDR3 coding DNA: TGTGCCAGCAGTTTCCCCATTATCGGGGAGCTGTTTTTT. It specifies CASSFPIIGELFF.

V gene TRBV27 combines with J gene TRBJ1-2; 10 nucleotides line up with TRBD1. With V trimmed by 4 bases and J by 4 bases, 9 bases remained unmatched. Germline V lookup: CDR1 MNHEY, CDR2 SMNVEV (reference sequence). CDR3 length: 16 amino acids. CDR3 nucleotides: TGTGCCAGCAGTTCAATCGGGACAGGGGCAAGCTATGGCTACACCTTC. This translates into CASSSIGTGASYGYTF.